This T cell receptor (beta chain) is from a study of blood T cell repertoires in COVID-19 (TCRdb year 2020). Turning to the overall study: Samples from collaborators originated in the United States, Italy and Spain and spanned both the acute and convalescent phases of COVID-19. Sample metadata almost always included a de-identified subject ID, COVID-19 status, age in years and sex. HLA class I and class II types, where available, came from metadata supplied by the sample provider rather than from assay-based typing. The prospective study material was composed of cDNA or gDNA derived from T cells, B-cell-depleted T cells, or PBMCs. Samples came from the ongoing ImmuneRACE study (first 160 participants) plus 1,254 subjects from 6 global collaborators. Subjects who had been exposed to COVID-19, were actively infected with it, or had recovered from it provided the deeply sampled blood TCRbeta repertoires that made up the dataset. A freely available public database, intended as a resource for researchers studying the immune response to SARS-CoV-2, is where the repertoires were released.

Here is what the overall study found, with its caveats: The quantity of clinical and demographic metadata differed by source and by participant and was supplied without curation.

Each collaborating institution followed its own protocols to collect whole blood in K2EDTA tubes. For TCRbeta analysis, collaborators shipped samples in one of three forms: frozen whole blood, isolated PBMCs, or DNA extracted from either of those sample types. Notes on this clone: Its antigen is still unknown. No quality values exist for individual bases; no much larger clone is one base distant.

From V the trimming removes 1 base and from J it removes 5 bases, while the gene matches leave 13 bases of the junction unaccounted for. The CDR3 contains 18 residues, cysteine and phenylalanine counted. This entry keeps only the CDR3 DNA: 54 bases, framed from base 1. From the germline V gene, CDR1 is SGHVS and CDR2 is FQNEAQ. TCRbeta CDR3 regions were amplified from genomic DNA using the immunoSEQ Assay, a bias-controlled multiplex PCR. The authors' analysis ran thus. Within the assay, amplification of reference gene primers was used to estimate how many nucleated cells each sample contained. To quantify the absolute abundance of each unique TCRbeta CDR3 rearrangement, sequence reads were collapsed and filtered. Productive Simpson clonality was computed per sample as the square root of Simpson's diversity index over productive rearrangements. TCRdb's version of the immuneACCESS table is confined to in-frame rearrangements and falls short of the full clone set. An unresolved V gene accounts for under half of the shortfall where checked; the remainder is of unknown origin. Clonal size and the V and J genes are those of that table, whereas D and trimming came from the DNA. This sample lists approximately 170,000 clones; about 88% were detected once. The ten largest clones add up to more than 25% of the sample.

The sequencing sample was made of peripheral blood. The chain is assembled from TRBV7-8 and TRBJ2-3, with 9 bases matching TRBD2. This receptor was taken from a man in his 60s with acute or convalescent COVID-19. The DNA sequence is TGTGCCAGCAGCTTAGGGGCCCAGCGGGGGGCCGGCGAAGATACGCAGTATTTT. Its product reads: CASSLGAQRGAGEDTQYF.